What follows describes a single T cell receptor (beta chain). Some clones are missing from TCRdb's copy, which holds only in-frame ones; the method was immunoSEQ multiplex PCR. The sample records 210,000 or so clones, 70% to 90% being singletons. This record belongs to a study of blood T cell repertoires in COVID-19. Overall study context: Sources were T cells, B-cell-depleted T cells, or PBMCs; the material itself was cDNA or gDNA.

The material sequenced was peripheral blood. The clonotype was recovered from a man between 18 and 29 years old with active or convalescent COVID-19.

This CDR3 reads CASTFQGQTQYF. The CDR3 DNA is TGTGCCAGCACGTTTCAGGGGCAGACCCAGTACTTC. This chain links TRBV6-4 with TRBJ2-5; perhaps TRBD1 as D (6 bases). V was pared by 7 bases and J by 6 bases, with 12 bases between. Germline CDR1 reads MRHNA; CDR2 reads SNTAGT. CDR3 length equals 12 residues.